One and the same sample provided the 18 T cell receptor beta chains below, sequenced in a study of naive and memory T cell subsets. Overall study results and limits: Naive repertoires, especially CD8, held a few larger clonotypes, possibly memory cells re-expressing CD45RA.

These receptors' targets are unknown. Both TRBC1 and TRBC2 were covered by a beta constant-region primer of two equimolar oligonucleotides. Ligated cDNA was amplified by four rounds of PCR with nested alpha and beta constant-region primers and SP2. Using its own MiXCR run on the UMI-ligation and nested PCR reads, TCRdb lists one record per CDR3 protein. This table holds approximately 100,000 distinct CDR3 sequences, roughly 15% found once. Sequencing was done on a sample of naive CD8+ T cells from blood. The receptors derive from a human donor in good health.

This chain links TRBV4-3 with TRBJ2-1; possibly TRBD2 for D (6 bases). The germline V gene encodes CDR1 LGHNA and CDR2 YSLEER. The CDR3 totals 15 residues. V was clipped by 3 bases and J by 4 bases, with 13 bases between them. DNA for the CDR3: TGCGCCAGCAGCCATACTAGCCCCCTTTACAATGAGCAGTTCTTC. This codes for CASSHTSPLYNEQFF.

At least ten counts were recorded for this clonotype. The DNA of the CDR3 is TGCGCCAGCAGCCAAGATTTGGGAGCGTTCCCAGAGACCCAGTACTTC. It specifies CASSQDLGAFPETQYF. This rearrangement joins TRBV4-3 to TRBJ2-5; a possible D gene is TRBD2 (5 bases). Deletions cut 0 bases from V and 4 bases from J, with 15 bases between. This CDR3 has 16 amino acids. Germline CDR1 reads LGHNA; CDR2 reads YSLEER.

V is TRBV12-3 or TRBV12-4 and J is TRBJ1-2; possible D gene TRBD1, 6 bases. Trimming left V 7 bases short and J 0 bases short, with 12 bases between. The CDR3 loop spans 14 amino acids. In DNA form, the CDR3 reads TGTGCCAGCAAACGGACAGAGTCTAACTATGGCTACACCTTC. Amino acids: CASKRTESNYGYTF.

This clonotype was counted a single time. The CDR3 is CSARAAGGYEQYF. The CDR3 DNA follows: TGCAGTGCTAGAGCGGCAGGGGGCTACGAGCAGTACTTC. The rearrangement links TRBV20-1 to TRBJ2-7; 7 positions match TRBD1. Germline trimming cut 1 base from V and 3 bases from J; bases unmatched to any gene: 3. In germline, CDR1 is DFQATT, CDR2 SNEGSKA (reference sequence). This CDR3 has 13 amino acids.

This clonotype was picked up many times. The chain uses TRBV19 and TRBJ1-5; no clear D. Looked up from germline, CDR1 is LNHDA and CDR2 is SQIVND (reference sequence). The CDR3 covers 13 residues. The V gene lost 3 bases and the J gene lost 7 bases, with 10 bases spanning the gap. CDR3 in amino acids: CASSILGGQPQHF. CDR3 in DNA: TGTGCCAGTAGTATTCTGGGAGGGCAGCCCCAGCATTTT.

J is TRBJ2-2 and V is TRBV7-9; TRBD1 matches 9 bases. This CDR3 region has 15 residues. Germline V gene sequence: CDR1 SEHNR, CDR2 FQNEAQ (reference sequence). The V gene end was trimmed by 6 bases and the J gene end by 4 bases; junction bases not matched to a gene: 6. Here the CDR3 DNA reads TGTGCCAGCAGACACCGGACAGGGGCCACCGGGGAGCTGTTTTTT. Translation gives CASRHRTGATGELFF.

The CDR3 reads CASSFSGNQPQHF. The CDR3 DNA reads as TGTGCCAGCAGTTTTTCAGGGAATCAGCCCCAGCATTTT. The genes are TRBV28 and TRBJ1-5, with D possibly being TRBD1 (5 bases). Germline CDR1 is MDHEN and CDR2 is SYDVKM. CDR3 length equals 13 residues. V was shortened by 3 bases and J by 4 bases, with 7 bases between the two germline ends.

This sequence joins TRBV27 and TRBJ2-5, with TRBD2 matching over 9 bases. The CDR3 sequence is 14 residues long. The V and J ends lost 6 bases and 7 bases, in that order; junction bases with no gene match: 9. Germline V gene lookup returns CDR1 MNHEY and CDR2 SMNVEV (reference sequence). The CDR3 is CASRPLAGTATQYF. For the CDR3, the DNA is TGTGCCAGCAGACCCCTAGCGGGGACTGCGACCCAGTACTTC.

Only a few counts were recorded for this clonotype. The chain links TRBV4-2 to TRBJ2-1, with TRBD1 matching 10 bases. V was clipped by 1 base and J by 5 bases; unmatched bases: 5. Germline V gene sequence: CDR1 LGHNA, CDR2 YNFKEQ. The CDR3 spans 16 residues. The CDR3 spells CASSQVVGQGNNEQFF. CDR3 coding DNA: TGTGCCAGCAGCCAAGTAGTGGGACAGGGGAACAATGAGCAGTTCTTC.

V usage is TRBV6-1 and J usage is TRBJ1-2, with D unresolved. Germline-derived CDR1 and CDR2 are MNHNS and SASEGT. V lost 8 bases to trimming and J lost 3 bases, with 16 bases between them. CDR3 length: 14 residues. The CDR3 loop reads CASPQDQVDYGYTF. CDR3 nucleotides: TGTGCCAGCCCCCAGGATCAGGTCGACTATGGCTACACCTTC.

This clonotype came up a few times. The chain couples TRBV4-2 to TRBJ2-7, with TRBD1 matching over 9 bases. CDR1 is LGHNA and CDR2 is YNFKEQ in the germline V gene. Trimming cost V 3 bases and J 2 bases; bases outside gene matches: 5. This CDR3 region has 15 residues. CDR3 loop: CASSQETGGAYEQYF. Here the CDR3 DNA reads TGTGCCAGCAGCCAGGAGACAGGGGGGGCCTACGAGCAGTACTTC.

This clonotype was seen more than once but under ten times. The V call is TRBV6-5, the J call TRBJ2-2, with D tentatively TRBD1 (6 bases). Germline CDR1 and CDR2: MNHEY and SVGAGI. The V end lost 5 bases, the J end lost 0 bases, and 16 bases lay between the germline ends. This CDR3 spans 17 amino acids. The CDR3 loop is CASSPRPGHTNTGELFF. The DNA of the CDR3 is TGTGCCAGCAGTCCACGCCCGGGACATACGAACACCGGGGAGCTGTTTTTT.

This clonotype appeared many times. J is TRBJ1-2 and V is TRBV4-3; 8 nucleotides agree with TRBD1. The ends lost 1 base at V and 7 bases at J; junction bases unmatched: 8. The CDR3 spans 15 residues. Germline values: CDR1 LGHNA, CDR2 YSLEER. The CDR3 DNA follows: TGCGCCAGCAGCCAAGTCTCAGGGGGCGGGCTTGGCTACACCTTC. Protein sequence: CASSQVSGGGLGYTF.

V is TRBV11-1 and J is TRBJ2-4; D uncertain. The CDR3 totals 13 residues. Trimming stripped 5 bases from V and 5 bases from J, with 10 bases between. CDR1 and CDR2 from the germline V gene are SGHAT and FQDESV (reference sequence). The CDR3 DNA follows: TGTGCCAGCAGCCCCGGGCCCCAAAACATTCAGTACTTC. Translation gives CASSPGPQNIQYF.

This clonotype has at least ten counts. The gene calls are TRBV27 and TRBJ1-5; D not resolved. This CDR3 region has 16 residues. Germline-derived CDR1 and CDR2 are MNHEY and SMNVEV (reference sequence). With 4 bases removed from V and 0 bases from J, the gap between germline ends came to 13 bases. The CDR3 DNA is TGTGCCAGCAGTTCGAGGCAGCCTAATAGCAATCAGCCCCAGCATTTT. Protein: CASSSRQPNSNQPQHF.

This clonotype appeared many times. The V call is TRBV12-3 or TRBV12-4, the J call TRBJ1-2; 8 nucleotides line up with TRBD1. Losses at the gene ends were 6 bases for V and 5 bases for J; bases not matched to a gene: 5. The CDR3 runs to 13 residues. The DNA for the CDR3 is TGTGCCAGCAGGGGGACAGGAACGTATGGCTACACCTTC. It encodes CASRGTGTYGYTF.

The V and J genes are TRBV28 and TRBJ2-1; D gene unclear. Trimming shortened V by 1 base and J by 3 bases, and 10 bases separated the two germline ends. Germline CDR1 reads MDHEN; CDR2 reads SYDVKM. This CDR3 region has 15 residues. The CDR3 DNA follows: TGTGCCAGCAGTTTATTGACGGATATCTACAATGAGCAGTTCTTC. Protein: CASSLLTDIYNEQFF.

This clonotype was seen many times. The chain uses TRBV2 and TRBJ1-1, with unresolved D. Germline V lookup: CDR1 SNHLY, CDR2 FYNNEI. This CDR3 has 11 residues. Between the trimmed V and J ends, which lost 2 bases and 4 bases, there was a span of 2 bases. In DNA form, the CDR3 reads TGTGCCAGCAGTGAATTCACTGAAGCTTTCTTT. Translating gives CASSEFTEAFF.